Presented here are 27 T cell receptor beta chains from one specimen sequenced in a study of TIL therapy for anti-PD-1-resistant metastatic lung cancer. This was the immunoSEQ v3 assay. Produced via immunoSEQ multiplex PCR; TCRdb's table is partial and in-frame only. The repertoire includes 35,000 to 55,000 clones, 79% of them detected once, and more than 12% sits in the top ten. As for time point: pre-treatment sample, taken before nivolumab and TIL therapy. The sample in question was blood, obtained at baseline. These TCRs come from a man between 65 and 79 years old with non-small cell lung cancer.

The V and J genes are TRBV9 and TRBJ2-2, with 13 bases matching TRBD2. J was trimmed by 7 bases and V by 4 bases; bases with no gene match: 10. Germline V gives CDR1 SGDLS, CDR2 YYNGEE. The CDR3 is 17 residues long. CDR3 in amino acids: CASSPRTSGSTVGELFF. CDR3 sequence (DNA): TGTGCCAGCAGCCCTCGGACTAGCGGGAGTACGGTCGGGGAGCTGTTTTTT. Full variable domain (missing parts from reference TRBV9 and TRBJ2-2): DSGVTQTPKHLITATGQRVTLRCSPRSGDLSVYWYQQSLDQGLQFLIQYYNGEERAKGNILERFSAQQFPDLHSELNLSSLELGDSALYFCASSPRTSGSTVGELFFGEGSRLTVL.

The J gene is TRBJ2-3, the V gene TRBV15; possibly TRBD1 for D (6 bases). Trimming took 0 bases from V and 0 from J, leaving 10 bases between them. The CDR3 runs to 16 residues. CDR1 and CDR2 (germline): LNHNV, YYDKDF (reference sequence). The CDR3 bases are TGTGCCACCAGCAGAGACGGTGGACAGAGCACAGATACGCAGTATTTT. Its translation: CATSRDGGQSTDTQYF.

The V and J genes are TRBV7-3 and TRBJ2-2; D is possibly TRBD1 (5 bases). The CDR3 loop spans 16 amino acids. The germline V gene encodes CDR1 SGHTA and CDR2 FQGTGA. V lost 2 bases and J lost 1, with 11 bases in between. CDR3 nucleotides: TGTGCCAGCAGCTTACCCAACGACAGGAACACCGGGGAGCTGTTTTTT. This translates into CASSLPNDRNTGELFF.

V is TRBV5-4 and J is TRBJ1-2; the D gene is possibly TRBD1 (6 bases). The V gene lost 7 bases and the J gene lost 4 bases, with 14 bases spanning the gap. Germline V CDR1 and CDR2: SGHNT, YYREEE (reference sequence). The CDR3 is made up of 13 amino acids. The CDR3 is CASGITGFYGYTF. In DNA form, the CDR3 reads TGTGCCAGCGGGATTACAGGGTTCTATGGCTACACCTTC. The full variable domain, in which reference TRBV5-4 and TRBJ1-2 provide the parts outside the CDR3, is ETGVTQSPTHLIKTRGQQVTLRCSSQSGHNTVSWYQQALGQGPQFIFQYYREEENGRGNFPPRFSGLQFPNYSSELNVNALELDDSALYLCASGITGFYGYTFGSGTRLTVV.

The genes are TRBV11-2 and TRBJ2-6, with D possibly matching TRBD2 (5 bases). Germline CDR1 reads SGHAT; CDR2 reads FQNNGV. The CDR3 is 16 amino acids. V shed 0 bases and J shed 4 bases, with 10 bases lying between them. Written as DNA, the CDR3 is TGTGCCAGCAGCTTAGATCCGGGGATGGGGGCCAACGTCCTGACTTTC. Residues: CASSLDPGMGANVLTF.

This clone was observed once. The genes are TRBV18 and TRBJ1-1; no firm D call. CDR3 size: 13 residues. Germline lookup yields CDR1 KGHSH and CDR2 LQKENI. V lost 6 bases and J 0 bases, leaving 8 bases between the germline ends. CDR3 loop: CASSQALNTEAFF. The CDR3 nucleotides are TGTGCCAGCTCCCAGGCACTGAACACTGAAGCTTTCTTT.

The rearrangement links TRBV7-8 to TRBJ2-5; 7 bases fit TRBD2. The germline gives CDR1 SGHVS, CDR2 FQNEAQ. This CDR3 spans 14 amino acids. Trimming took 5 bases from V and 1 from J; bases not matched to a gene: 4. Here the CDR3 DNA reads TGTGCCAGCAGCGTCGGGACTATCCAAGAGACCCAGTACTTC. Amino acid sequence: CASSVGTIQETQYF.

The chain has TRBV7-2 and TRBJ2-2; 10 bases map to TRBD2. The CDR3 is made up of 16 amino acids. CDR1 and CDR2 (germline): SGHTA, FQGNSA. The junction had 3 bases not matched to a gene; V was cut back by 1 base and J by 4 bases. The CDR3 is CASSLGAGGATGELFF. The CDR3, as DNA: TGTGCCAGCAGCTTAGGAGCGGGAGGGGCCACCGGGGAGCTGTTTTTT.

The rearrangement links TRBV5-8 to TRBJ1-5; 8 positions agree with TRBD1. The germline CDR1 and CDR2 sequences are SGHTS and YDEGEE. J gave up 7 bases and V 1 base, and 7 bases lay outside the gene matches. CDR3 size: 15 residues. The CDR3 DNA reads as TGTGCCAGCAGCTTGATGGACAGGGTAAGACAGCCCCAGCATTTT. Translating gives CASSLMDRVRQPQHF.

The chain links TRBV5-5 to TRBJ1-5, with D possibly matching TRBD1 (6 bases). Germline V gene lookup returns CDR1 SGHKS and CDR2 YYEKEE (reference sequence). V dropped 2 bases and J dropped 4 bases, with 13 bases sitting between them. The CDR3 is 15 residues long. The chain's CDR3 is CASSFGGQGNQPQHF. DNA of the CDR3: TGTGCCAGCAGCTTTGGTGGGCAGGGGAATCAGCCCCAGCATTTT.

The V and J genes are TRBV27 and TRBJ1-5, with D possibly matching TRBD1 (6 bases). The V end lost 0 bases, the J end lost 2 bases, and 17 bases lay between the germline ends. This CDR3 is 18 amino acids long. Germline V CDR1 and CDR2: MNHEY, SMNVEV (reference sequence). The CDR3 region is CASSLSAGHAGGNQPQHF. The CDR3 DNA reads TGTGCCAGCAGTTTATCGGCAGGACATGCAGGGGGCAATCAGCCCCAGCATTTT.

V is TRBV7-6 and J is TRBJ2-2; 7 nucleotides match TRBD1. Per the germline V gene, CDR1 is SGHVS and CDR2 is FNYEAQ. The junction had 9 bases not matched to a gene; V was cut back by 2 bases and J by 0 bases. The CDR3 is made up of 18 amino acids. CDR3 region: CASSLWEDQGANTGELFF. The CDR3 DNA is TGTGCCAGCAGCTTATGGGAAGACCAGGGGGCGAACACCGGGGAGCTGTTTTTT.

The chain couples TRBV6-1 to TRBJ1-2, with 7 bases that match TRBD1. The length of the CDR3 is 15 residues. The V gene end was trimmed by 2 bases and the J gene end by 0 bases; junction bases not matched to a gene: 3. The germline CDR1 and CDR2 sequences are MNHNS and SASEGT. CDR3 coding DNA: TGTGCCAGCAGTGAACAAACAGGGGCTAACTATGGCTACACCTTC. Translating it yields CASSEQTGANYGYTF.

This clone was recorded a few times. This sequence joins TRBV4-1 and TRBJ2-7; no reliable D call. CDR1 and CDR2 (germline): MGHRA, YSYEKL. V lost 0 bases and J lost 2, with 5 bases in between. CDR3 length: 13 amino acids. CDR3 residues: CASSQDSAYEQYF. The CDR3 coding sequence is TGCGCCAGCAGCCAAGATTCCGCCTACGAGCAGTACTTC.

In DNA form, the CDR3 reads TGTGCCACCAGCCCCCTGGGGGCGGGAGGCACCTACAATGAGCAGTTCTTC. Its translation is CATSPLGAGGTYNEQFF. The V gene is TRBV15, the J gene TRBJ2-1; TRBD2 matches at 8 bases. V shed 5 bases, J shed 2 bases, and the junction held 11 bases outside the gene matches. The germline V gene has CDR1 LNHNV and CDR2 YYDKDF (reference sequence). The CDR3 sequence is 17 residues long.

J is TRBJ2-1 and V is TRBV5-4, with 10 bases aligning to TRBD2. V gave up 1 base and J gave up 5 bases; unmatched junction bases: 6. This CDR3 is 16 amino acids long. Per germline, CDR1 SGHNT and CDR2 YYREEE (reference sequence). The CDR3 DNA sequence: TGTGCCAGCAGCTTGTTCGGGACTAGCGTAGACAATGAGCAGTTCTTC. This codes for CASSLFGTSVDNEQFF.

The CDR3 loop reads CAIRPSGGSGNTIYF. In DNA form, the CDR3 reads TGTGCCATCAGGCCGAGTGGGGGGTCTGGAAACACCATATATTTT. J is TRBJ1-3 and V is TRBV10-3, with a possible D match to TRBD1 (5 bases). The CDR3 sequence is 15 residues long. Per the germline V gene, CDR1 is ENHRY and CDR2 is SYGVKD. V shed 6 bases and J shed 1 base, with 13 bases lying between them.

This chain joins TRBV28 and TRBJ2-3, with D perhaps matching TRBD2 (6 bases). The length of the CDR3 is 11 residues. V was cut by 10 bases and J by 8 bases, with 13 bases left in between. Germline V lookup: CDR1 MDHEN, CDR2 SYDVKM. The CDR3 bases are TGTGCCACCACGGAGGAGGGTACGCAGTATTTT. Translated: CATTEEGTQYF.

The rearrangement uses TRBV5-4 and TRBJ1-6; D might be TRBD1 (5 bases). The germline V and J ends were trimmed by 0 bases and 10 bases, with 14 bases remaining between them. This CDR3 comprises 15 residues. CDR1 is SGHNT, CDR2 YYREEE, per germline (reference sequence). CDR3 region: CASSLVQGIQSPLHF. CDR3 DNA sequence: TGTGCCAGCAGCTTGGTTCAGGGCATACAATCACCCCTCCACTTT.

The J gene is TRBJ2-2, the V gene TRBV6-6; D is possibly TRBD1 or TRBD2 (5 bases each). The CDR3 runs to 14 residues. V gave up 0 bases and J gave up 6 bases, with 8 bases separating them. Germline assignment: CDR1 MNHNY and CDR2 SVGAGI (reference sequence). The CDR3, as DNA: TGTGCCAGCAGTTACTCGAGGGGAGCCGGGGAGCTGTTTTTT. It specifies CASSYSRGAGELFF.

J is TRBJ2-7 and V is TRBV7-7, with a tentative D call TRBD2 (6 bases). With 3 bases removed from V and 0 bases from J, the gap between germline ends came to 9 bases. The CDR3 totals 14 residues. The germline V gene has CDR1 SSHAT and CDR2 FNYEAQ (reference sequence). The CDR3 sequence: CASSFRRDSYEQYF. As DNA, the CDR3 is TGTGCCAGCAGCTTTCGGCGGGACTCCTACGAGCAGTACTTC.

This chain uses TRBV29-1 with TRBJ2-1; D possibly corresponds to TRBD1 (5 bases). This CDR3 spans 13 amino acids. Per the germline V gene, CDR1 is SQVTM and CDR2 is ANQGSEA. V lost 3 bases and J lost 5, with 11 bases in between. CDR3 region: CSVDREGDNEQFF. The CDR3 nucleotides are TGCAGCGTTGACAGGGAAGGGGACAATGAGCAGTTCTTC.

The chain links TRBV7-9 to TRBJ2-7, with a possible D match to TRBD1 (6 bases). The germline gives CDR1 SEHNR, CDR2 FQNEAQ (reference sequence). Trimming left V 1 base short and J 4 bases short, with 11 bases between. This CDR3 has 14 residues. This CDR3 reads CASSLDHREYEQYF. The DNA of the CDR3 is TGTGCCAGCAGCTTAGATCACAGGGAGTACGAGCAGTACTTC.

The rearrangement joins TRBV15 to TRBJ1-1; D uncertain. Between the trimmed V and J ends, which lost 0 bases and 1 base, there was a span of 9 bases. CDR1 is LNHNV and CDR2 is YYDKDF in the germline V gene (reference sequence). The CDR3 extends over 15 amino acids. CDR3 sequence (DNA): TGTGCCACCAGCAGAGATAATAGGAGGAACACTGAAGCTTTCTTT. Translated, it gives CATSRDNRRNTEAFF.

This rearrangement joins TRBV2 to TRBJ2-3, with 11 bases lining up with TRBD2. The CDR3 sequence is 17 residues long. Trimming cost V 7 bases and J 3 bases; bases outside gene matches: 12. Germline CDR1 and CDR2: SNHLY and FYNNEI. The DNA for the CDR3 is TGTGCCAGCATTGGTGGTGCTAGCGGGAGGAGGACAGATACGCAGTATTTT. Residues: CASIGGASGRRTDTQYF.

The genes are TRBV5-1 and TRBJ1-2; D is perhaps TRBD1 (5 bases). The V end lost 2 bases, the J end lost 3 bases, and 17 bases lay between the germline ends. From germline, CDR1 is SGHRS and CDR2 YFSETQ. The CDR3 consists of 16 residues. The CDR3 loop is CASSLPRGPGDYGYTF. The CDR3 nucleotides read TGCGCCAGCAGCTTACCTCGAGGCCCGGGGGACTATGGCTACACCTTC.

The chain has TRBV5-4 and TRBJ2-5; 7 nucleotides match TRBD2. The J segment lost 0 bases and the V segment lost 7 bases, leaving 9 bases of the junction unmatched. In germline, CDR1 is SGHNT, CDR2 YYREEE (reference sequence). The length of the CDR3 is 15 residues. CDR3 DNA: TGTGCCAGCTCACCTAAGCTAGCGGACCAAGAGACCCAGTACTTC. Residues: CASSPKLADQETQYF. Together with reference TRBV5-4 and TRBJ2-5, the CDR3 gives the full variable domain: ETGVTQSPTHLIKTRGQQVTLRCSSQSGHNTVSWYQQALGQGPQFIFQYYREEENGRGNFPPRFSGLQFPNYSSELNVNALELDDSALYLCASSPKLADQETQYFGPGTRLLVL.